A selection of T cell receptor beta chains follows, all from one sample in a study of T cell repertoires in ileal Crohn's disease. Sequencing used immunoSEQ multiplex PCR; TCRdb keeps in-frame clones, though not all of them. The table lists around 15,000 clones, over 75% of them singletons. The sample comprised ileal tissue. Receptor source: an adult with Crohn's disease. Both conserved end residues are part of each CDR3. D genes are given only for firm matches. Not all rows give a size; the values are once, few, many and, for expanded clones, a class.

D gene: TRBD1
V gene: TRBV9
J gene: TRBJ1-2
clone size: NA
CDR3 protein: CASSVLGGNYGYTF
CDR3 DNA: TGTGCCAGCAGCGTACTAGGGGGCAACTATGGCTACACCTTC

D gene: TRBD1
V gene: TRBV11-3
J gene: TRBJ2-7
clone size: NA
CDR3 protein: CASSQGTAVSYEQYF
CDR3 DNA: TGTGCCAGCAGCCAGGGGACAGCGGTCTCCTACGAGCAGTACTTC

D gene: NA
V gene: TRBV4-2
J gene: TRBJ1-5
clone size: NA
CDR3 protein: CASSQETWARGFPSSNQPQHF
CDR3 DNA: TGTGCCAGCAGCCAAGAGACGTGGGCACGGGGCTTTCCCTCGAGCAATCAGCCCCAGCATTTT

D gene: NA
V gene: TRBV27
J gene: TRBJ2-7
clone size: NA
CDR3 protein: CASSLTGSAIEQQYF
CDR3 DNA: TGTGCCAGCAGTTTGACAGGATCCGCCATAGAGCAGCAGTACTTC

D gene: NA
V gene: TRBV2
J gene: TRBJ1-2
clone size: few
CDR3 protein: CASSELAGDYGYTF
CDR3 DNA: TGTGCCAGCAGTGAATTGGCAGGGGACTATGGCTACACCTTC

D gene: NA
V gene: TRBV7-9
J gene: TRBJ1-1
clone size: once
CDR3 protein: CASFRESLSLNTEAFF
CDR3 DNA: TGTGCCAGCTTCCGGGAGTCCCTTTCCTTGAACACTGAAGCTTTCTTT

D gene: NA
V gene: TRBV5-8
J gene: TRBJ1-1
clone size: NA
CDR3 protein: CASSRQWAEAFF
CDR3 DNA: TGTGCCAGCAGCAGACAATGGGCTGAAGCTTTCTTT

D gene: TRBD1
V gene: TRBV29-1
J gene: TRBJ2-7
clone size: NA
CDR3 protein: CSVGGTQGGYPYEQYF
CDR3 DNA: TGCAGCGTTGGAGGGACACAGGGGGGTTACCCCTACGAGCAGTACTTC

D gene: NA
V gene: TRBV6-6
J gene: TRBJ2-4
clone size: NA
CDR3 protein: CASSQGGQYF
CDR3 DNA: TGTGCCAGCAGCCAGGGGGGCCAGTACTTC

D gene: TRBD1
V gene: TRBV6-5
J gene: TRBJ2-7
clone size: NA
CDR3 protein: CASSYRDRGYEQYF
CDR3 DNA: TGTGCCAGCAGTTACCGGGACAGGGGCTACGAGCAGTACTTC

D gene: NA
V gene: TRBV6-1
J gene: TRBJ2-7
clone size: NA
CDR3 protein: CASRRGVGEQYF
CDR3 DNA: TGTGCCAGCAGAAGAGGGGTGGGAGAGCAGTACTTC

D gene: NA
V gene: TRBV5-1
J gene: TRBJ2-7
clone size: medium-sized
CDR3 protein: CASSSGSVGPDEQYF
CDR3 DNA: TGCGCCAGCAGCTCGGGGTCGGTAGGGCCGGACGAGCAGTACTTC

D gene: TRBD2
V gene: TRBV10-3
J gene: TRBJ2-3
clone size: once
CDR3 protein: CAITSGLAETDTQYF
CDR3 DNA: TGTGCCATCACCTCGGGACTAGCGGAGACAGATACGCAGTATTTT